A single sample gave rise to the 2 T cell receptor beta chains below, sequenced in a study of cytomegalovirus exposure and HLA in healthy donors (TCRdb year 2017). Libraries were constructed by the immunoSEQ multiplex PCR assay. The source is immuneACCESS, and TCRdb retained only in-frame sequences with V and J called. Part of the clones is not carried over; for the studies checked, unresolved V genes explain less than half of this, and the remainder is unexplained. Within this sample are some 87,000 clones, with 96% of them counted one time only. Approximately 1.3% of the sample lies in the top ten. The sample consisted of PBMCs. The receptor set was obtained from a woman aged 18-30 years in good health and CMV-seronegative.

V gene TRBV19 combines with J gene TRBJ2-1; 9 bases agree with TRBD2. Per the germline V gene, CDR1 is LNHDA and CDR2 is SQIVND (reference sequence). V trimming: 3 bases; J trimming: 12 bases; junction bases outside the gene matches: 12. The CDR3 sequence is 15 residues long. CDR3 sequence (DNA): TGTGCCAGTAGTATCCAGATAGCGGGAGCCCCCGGGCAGTTCTTC. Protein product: CASSIQIAGAPGQFF.

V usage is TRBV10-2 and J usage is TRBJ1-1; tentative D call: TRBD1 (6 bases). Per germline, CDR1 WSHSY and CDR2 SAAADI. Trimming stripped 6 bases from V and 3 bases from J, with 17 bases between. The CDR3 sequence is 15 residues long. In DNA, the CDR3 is TGCGCCAGCAGATACAGGACAGATGGGGACACTGAAGCTTTCTTT. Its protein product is CASRYRTDGDTEAFF.